This is a list of T cell receptor beta chains from one sample in a study of Ad26.COV2.S vaccination and SARS-CoV-2 variants. Profiling relied on immunoSEQ multiplex PCR, and the TCRdb table lists in-frame clones only, not all of them. Of 300,000 to 400,000 clones listed, around 86% are singletons. This specimen consisted of peripheral blood, obtained in a trial of Ad26.COV2.S vaccine versus placebo. The receptors derive from a person between 18 and 59 years old who received the Ad26.COV2.S COVID-19 vaccine or a placebo. CDR3s leave out the opening cysteine and the closing phenylalanine or tryptophan. Each record gives: J gene, V gene, clone size, CDR3 protein. Not every row has a clone size; where given, it reads once, few, many or a size class.

j_call: TRBJ2-7; v_call: TRBV2; clone_size: NA; cdr3_aa: ASSDRPYEQY
j_call: TRBJ1-4; v_call: TRBV18; clone_size: once; cdr3_aa: ASSRDRGEKLF
j_call: TRBJ1-1; v_call: TRBV5-5; clone_size: NA; cdr3_aa: ASSQIPQFTGNTEAF
j_call: TRBJ1-2; v_call: TRBV19; clone_size: NA; cdr3_aa: ASTIKWDSFYGYT
j_call: TRBJ2-1; v_call: TRBV7-9; clone_size: NA; cdr3_aa: ASSPGVYNEQF
j_call: TRBJ2-3; v_call: TRBV5-1; clone_size: NA; cdr3_aa: ASNRDHTDTQY
j_call: TRBJ1-5; v_call: TRBV10-3; clone_size: few; cdr3_aa: AISESPGLQPQH
j_call: TRBJ1-1; v_call: TRBV10-3; clone_size: NA; cdr3_aa: AIRERNEAF
j_call: TRBJ2-7; v_call: TRBV9; clone_size: NA; cdr3_aa: ASSVLAGDSYEQY
j_call: TRBJ1-4; v_call: TRBV27; clone_size: NA; cdr3_aa: ASRGRGNEKLF
j_call: TRBJ2-1; v_call: TRBV30; clone_size: NA; cdr3_aa: AWDRRGGYNEQF
j_call: TRBJ1-5; v_call: TRBV19; clone_size: few; cdr3_aa: ASRMGLYSNQPQH
j_call: TRBJ2-2; v_call: TRBV24-1; clone_size: NA; cdr3_aa: ATATGSTGELF
j_call: TRBJ2-1; v_call: TRBV5-1; clone_size: NA; cdr3_aa: ASRGTDEQF
j_call: TRBJ2-5; v_call: TRBV30; clone_size: NA; cdr3_aa: AWITTGGIQETQY
j_call: TRBJ1-2; v_call: TRBV30; clone_size: once; cdr3_aa: AWSVRQGDSGYT
j_call: TRBJ1-1; v_call: TRBV9; clone_size: NA; cdr3_aa: ASSVEPRDRVGNTEAF
j_call: TRBJ2-2; v_call: TRBV2; clone_size: NA; cdr3_aa: ASSHALAANVGELF
j_call: TRBJ1-1; v_call: TRBV4-1; clone_size: NA; cdr3_aa: ASSREGNTEAF
j_call: TRBJ2-7; v_call: TRBV6-5; clone_size: NA; cdr3_aa: ASSYKGGEQY
j_call: TRBJ1-1; v_call: TRBV14; clone_size: NA; cdr3_aa: ASSQQTNTEAF
j_call: TRBJ1-5; v_call: TRBV30; clone_size: NA; cdr3_aa: AWTTGTSNQPQH
j_call: TRBJ2-7; v_call: TRBV6-2/TRBV6-3; clone_size: NA; cdr3_aa: ASSYRGPPGYEQY
j_call: TRBJ2-3; v_call: TRBV11-2; clone_size: NA; cdr3_aa: ASSAWDSSSTDTQY
j_call: TRBJ1-5; v_call: TRBV18; clone_size: NA; cdr3_aa: ASSPVTGQGSSPQH
j_call: TRBJ2-7; v_call: TRBV7-2; clone_size: NA; cdr3_aa: ASSLAGAGVSYEQY
j_call: TRBJ1-5; v_call: TRBV6-2/TRBV6-3; clone_size: NA; cdr3_aa: ASSKQDRGRNQPQH
j_call: TRBJ1-1; v_call: TRBV5-1; clone_size: NA; cdr3_aa: ASSSPETGGGAF
j_call: TRBJ1-5; v_call: TRBV12-3/TRBV12-4; clone_size: NA; cdr3_aa: ASTEGNQPQH
j_call: TRBJ1-1; v_call: TRBV7-9; clone_size: few; cdr3_aa: ASRLMNTEAF
j_call: TRBJ2-3; v_call: TRBV20-1; clone_size: NA; cdr3_aa: SASPSGGRDTQY
j_call: TRBJ2-1; v_call: TRBV7-2; clone_size: once; cdr3_aa: ASSRGPGIEQF
j_call: TRBJ1-2; v_call: TRBV19; clone_size: NA; cdr3_aa: ASSPLRGADYGYT
j_call: TRBJ2-3; v_call: TRBV24-1; clone_size: NA; cdr3_aa: ATSDSPPSTDTQY
j_call: TRBJ1-5; v_call: TRBV6-6; clone_size: NA; cdr3_aa: ASSFGVAQH
j_call: TRBJ1-1; v_call: TRBV5-1; clone_size: NA; cdr3_aa: ASSRRGQMNTEAF
j_call: TRBJ2-5; v_call: TRBV15; clone_size: NA; cdr3_aa: ATSRGLAGASTTQETQY
j_call: TRBJ2-3; v_call: TRBV21-1; clone_size: NA; cdr3_aa: ASSKVPGRLTDTQY
j_call: TRBJ2-1; v_call: TRBV27; clone_size: NA; cdr3_aa: ASSLSTSGGLRSYNEQF
j_call: TRBJ2-7; v_call: TRBV6-5; clone_size: NA; cdr3_aa: ASSYSRGSEQY
j_call: TRBJ2-5; v_call: TRBV9; clone_size: NA; cdr3_aa: ASSPRDRGRETQY
j_call: TRBJ1-1; v_call: TRBV6-6; clone_size: NA; cdr3_aa: ASSYSALSNTEAF
j_call: TRBJ1-5; v_call: TRBV4-1; clone_size: NA; cdr3_aa: ASSQGGDLNNQPQH
j_call: TRBJ1-4; v_call: TRBV6-5; clone_size: NA; cdr3_aa: ASSYGTVEKLF
j_call: TRBJ2-2; v_call: TRBV6-2/TRBV6-3; clone_size: NA; cdr3_aa: ASSFRPGELF
j_call: TRBJ2-6; v_call: TRBV6-4; clone_size: many; cdr3_aa: ASSDSTVSSGANVLT
j_call: TRBJ2-1; v_call: TRBV15; clone_size: NA; cdr3_aa: ATSLRDYNEQF
j_call: TRBJ1-2; v_call: TRBV20-1; clone_size: NA; cdr3_aa: SANYGGYT
j_call: TRBJ2-6; v_call: TRBV2; clone_size: once; cdr3_aa: ASTEGVAGVSGANVLT
j_call: TRBJ1-2; v_call: TRBV18; clone_size: NA; cdr3_aa: ASSPDRGLTYGYT
j_call: TRBJ2-7; v_call: TRBV6-6; clone_size: few; cdr3_aa: ASSYSGTTGEQY
j_call: TRBJ1-2; v_call: TRBV6-5; clone_size: few; cdr3_aa: ASHERAYGYT
j_call: TRBJ2-1; v_call: TRBV2; clone_size: NA; cdr3_aa: ASISGQGNEQF
j_call: TRBJ2-7; v_call: TRBV4-1; clone_size: NA; cdr3_aa: ASSQGHGKTSGFSYEQY
j_call: TRBJ2-1; v_call: TRBV30; clone_size: NA; cdr3_aa: ALDKGAGGFGNEQF
j_call: TRBJ2-1; v_call: TRBV3-1/TRBV3-2; clone_size: NA; cdr3_aa: ASSQEAGLAGYEQF
j_call: TRBJ1-5; v_call: TRBV18; clone_size: NA; cdr3_aa: ASSPSSNQPQH
j_call: TRBJ1-1; v_call: TRBV29-1; clone_size: NA; cdr3_aa: SVEDQWTGPNTEAF
j_call: TRBJ1-3; v_call: TRBV9; clone_size: few; cdr3_aa: ASSPGTISGNTIY
j_call: TRBJ2-7; v_call: TRBV7-8; clone_size: once; cdr3_aa: ASSPRQDSEEQY